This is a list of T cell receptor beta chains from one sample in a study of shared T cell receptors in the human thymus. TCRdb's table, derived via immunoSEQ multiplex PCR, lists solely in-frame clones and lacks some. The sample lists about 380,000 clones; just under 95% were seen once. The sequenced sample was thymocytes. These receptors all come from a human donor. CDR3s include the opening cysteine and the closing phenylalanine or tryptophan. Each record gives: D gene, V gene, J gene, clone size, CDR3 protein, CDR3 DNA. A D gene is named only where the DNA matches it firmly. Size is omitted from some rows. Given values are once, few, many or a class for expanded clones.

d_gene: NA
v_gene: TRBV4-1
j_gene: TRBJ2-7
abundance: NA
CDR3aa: CASSLHFPKGSYEQYF
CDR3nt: TGCGCCAGCAGCCTACATTTCCCAAAAGGCTCCTACGAGCAGTACTTC

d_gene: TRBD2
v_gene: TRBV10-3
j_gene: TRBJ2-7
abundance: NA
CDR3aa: CAISESERGLYEQYF
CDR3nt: TGTGCCATCAGTGAGTCGGAGCGGGGGCTCTACGAGCAGTACTTC

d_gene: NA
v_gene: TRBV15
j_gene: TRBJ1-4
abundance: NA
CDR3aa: CATSRDQSGDRCEKLFF
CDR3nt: TGTGCCACCAGCAGAGATCAATCAGGGGATCGGTGTGAAAAACTGTTTTTT

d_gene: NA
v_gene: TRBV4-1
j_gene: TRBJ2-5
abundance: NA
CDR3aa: CASSRRVEETQYF
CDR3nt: TGCGCCAGCAGCCGCAGGGTGGAAGAGACCCAGTACTTC

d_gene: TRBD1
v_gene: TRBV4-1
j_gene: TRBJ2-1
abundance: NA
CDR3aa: CASSHRTGGSLNEQFF
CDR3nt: TGCGCCAGCAGCCATCGAACAGGGGGCAGCCTCAATGAGCAGTTCTTC

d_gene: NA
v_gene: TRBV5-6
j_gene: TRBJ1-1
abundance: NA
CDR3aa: CASSSTPRQSGAFF
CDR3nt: TGTGCCAGCAGCTCGACCCCACGACAAAGCGGAGCTTTCTTT

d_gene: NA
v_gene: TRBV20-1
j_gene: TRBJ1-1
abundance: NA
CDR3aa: CSARDVSEAFF
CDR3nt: TGCAGTGCTAGAGATGTAAGTGAAGCTTTCTTT

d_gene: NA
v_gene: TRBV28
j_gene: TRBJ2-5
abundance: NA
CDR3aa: CATTSSRGAREETQYF
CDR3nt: TGTGCCACGACCTCCTCCCGGGGGGCCCGGGAAGAGACCCAGTACTTC

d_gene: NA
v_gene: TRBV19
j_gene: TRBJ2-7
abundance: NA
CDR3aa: CASSIAPPGLDEQYF
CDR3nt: TGTGCCAGTAGTATAGCACCCCCAGGTCTCGACGAGCAGTACTTC

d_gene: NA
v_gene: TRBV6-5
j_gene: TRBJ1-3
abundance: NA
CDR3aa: CASTQGEPSGNTIYF
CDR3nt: TGTGCCAGCACCCAGGGCGAACCCTCTGGAAACACCATATATTTT

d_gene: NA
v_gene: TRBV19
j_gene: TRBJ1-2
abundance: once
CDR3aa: CASSMTHFNYGYTF
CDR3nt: TGTGCCAGTAGTATGACCCATTTTAACTATGGCTACACCTTC

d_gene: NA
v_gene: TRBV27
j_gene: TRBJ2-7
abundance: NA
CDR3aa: CASSVFRDPPSSYEQYF
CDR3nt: TGTGCCAGCAGTGTCTTCCGGGACCCTCCTAGCTCCTACGAGCAGTACTTC

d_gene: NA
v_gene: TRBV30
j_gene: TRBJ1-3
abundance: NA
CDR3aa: CAWSNRGQGNTIYF
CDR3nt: TGTGCCTGGAGTAACCGGGGGCAGGGAAACACCATATATTTT

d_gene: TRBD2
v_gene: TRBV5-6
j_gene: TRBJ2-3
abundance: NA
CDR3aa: CASSLEAAAGEISTDTQYF
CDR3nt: TGTGCCAGCAGCTTAGAGGCGGCAGCGGGAGAGATTAGCACAGATACGCAGTATTTT

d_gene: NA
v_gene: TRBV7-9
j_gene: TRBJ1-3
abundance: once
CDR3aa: CASVWTAGNTIYF
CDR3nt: TGTGCCAGTGTTTGGACAGCTGGAAACACCATATATTTT

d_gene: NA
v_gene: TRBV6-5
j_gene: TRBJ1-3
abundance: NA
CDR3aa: CASSYQGDSGNTIYF
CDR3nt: TGTGCCAGCAGTTATCAGGGAGACTCTGGAAACACCATATATTTT

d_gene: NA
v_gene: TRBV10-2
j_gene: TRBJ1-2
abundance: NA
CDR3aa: CASSDRPYYGYTF
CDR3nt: TGCGCCAGCAGTGACAGACCATACTATGGCTACACCTTC

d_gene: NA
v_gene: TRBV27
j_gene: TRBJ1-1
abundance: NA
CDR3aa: CASSFTDRPNTEAFF
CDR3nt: TGTGCCAGCAGTTTCACGGACAGACCGAACACTGAAGCTTTCTTT

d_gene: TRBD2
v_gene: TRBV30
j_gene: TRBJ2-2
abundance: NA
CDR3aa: CAWSVKAPGLAGAGYTGELFF
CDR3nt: TGTGCCTGGAGTGTAAAGGCTCCGGGACTAGCGGGAGCTGGGTACACCGGGGAGCTGTTTTTT

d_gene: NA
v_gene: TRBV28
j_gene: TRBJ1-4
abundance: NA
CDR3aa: CAGSGANWEKLFF
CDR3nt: TGTGCCGGCTCCGGGGCGAACTGGGAAAAACTGTTTTTT

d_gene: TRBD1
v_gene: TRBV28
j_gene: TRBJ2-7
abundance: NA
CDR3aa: CASSGTGTGSYEQYF
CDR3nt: TGTGCCAGCAGTGGTACCGGGACAGGTTCTTACGAGCAGTACTTC

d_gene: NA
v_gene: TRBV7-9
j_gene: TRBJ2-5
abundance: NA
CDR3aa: CASRSRIRGDQETQYF
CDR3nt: TGTGCCAGCAGGTCTCGTATCAGGGGAGACCAAGAGACCCAGTACTTC

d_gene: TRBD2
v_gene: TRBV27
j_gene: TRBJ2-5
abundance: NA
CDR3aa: CASSFALGLGRETQYF
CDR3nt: TGTGCCAGCAGTTTCGCCCTCGGACTAGGGCGAGAGACCCAGTACTTC

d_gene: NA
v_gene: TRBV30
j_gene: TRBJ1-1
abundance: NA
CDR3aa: CAWSATDKGEAFF
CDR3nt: TGTGCCTGGAGTGCAACCGACAAAGGTGAAGCTTTCTTT